This entry lists 17 T cell receptor beta chains sequenced from one sample in a study of blood T cell repertoires in COVID-19. Profiling relied on immunoSEQ multiplex PCR, and the TCRdb table lists in-frame clones only, not all of them. The sample lists some 70,000 clones; around 90% were seen once. The sample taken for sequencing was peripheral blood. The receptors stem from a human donor in a cohort sampled during active COVID-19.

This clone was seen just once. This chain uses TRBV7-2 with TRBJ2-7; possible D gene TRBD2, 6 bases. Germline loops: CDR1 SGHTA, CDR2 FQGNSA. V lost 5 bases to trimming and J lost 2 bases, with 22 bases between them. This CDR3 region has 17 residues. The CDR3 nucleotides read TGTGCCAGCAGCCCCTTAGTTGGGGCGGGAACCCCCTACGAGCAGTACTTC. As protein: CASSPLVGAGTPYEQYF. Full variable domain (remainder filled in from reference TRBV7-2 and TRBJ2-7): GAGVSQSPSNKVTEKGKDVELRCDPISGHTALYWYRQSLGQGLEFLIYFQGNSAPDKSGLPSDRFSAERTGGSVSTLTIQRTQQEDSAVYLCASSPLVGAGTPYEQYFGPGTRLTVT.

The CDR3 spells CASTPRGQSHTEAFF. Written as DNA, the CDR3 is TGTGCCAGTACCCCGAGGGGACAGAGCCACACTGAAGCTTTCTTT. The chain joins TRBV19 to TRBJ1-1; 7 bases map to TRBD1. The J segment lost 3 bases and the V segment lost 7 bases, leaving 11 bases of the junction unmatched. Germline CDR1 is LNHDA and CDR2 is SQIVND (reference sequence). The CDR3 consists of 15 residues.

This clone was seen once. This chain uses TRBV7-9 with TRBJ2-2; possible D gene TRBD2, 6 bases. Trimming cost V 4 bases and J 4 bases, with 10 bases left between them. CDR3 size: 14 residues. The germline V gene encodes CDR1 SEHNR and CDR2 FQNEAQ (reference sequence). Here the CDR3 reads CASSSGGITGELFF. The CDR3 bases are TGTGCCAGCAGCTCCGGCGGGATCACCGGGGAGCTGTTTTTT.

The count of this clone is one. The gene calls are TRBV29-1 and TRBJ2-3, with D unresolved. CDR1 and CDR2 (germline): SQVTM, ANQGSEA. Trimming stripped 0 bases from V and 3 bases from J, with 10 bases between. The CDR3 sequence is 14 residues long. CDR3: CSVEDPRLTDTQYF. As DNA, the CDR3 is TGCAGCGTTGAAGATCCCAGGTTAACAGATACGCAGTATTTT.

V and J are TRBV25-1 and TRBJ1-1; maybe TRBD1 (6 bases). V lost 7 bases to trimming and J lost 2 bases, with 14 bases between them. Germline-derived CDR1 and CDR2 are MGHDK and SYGVNS. CDR3 size: 14 residues. This CDR3 is CASTPQGFNTEAFF. CDR3 DNA: TGTGCCAGCACGCCGCAGGGGTTCAACACTGAAGCTTTCTTT.

The chain employs TRBV15 and TRBJ2-5, with TRBD2 identical over 12 bases. With 0 bases clipped from V and 4 bases from J, the junction kept 3 bases outside the gene matches. The CDR3 contains 16 residues. Germline V gene lookup returns CDR1 LNHNV and CDR2 YYDKDF (reference sequence). The CDR3 DNA reads TGTGCCACCAGCAGAGATCTAGCGGGGGGGCGAGAGACCCAGTACTTC. Translating it yields CATSRDLAGGRETQYF.

The chain has TRBV3-1 (or the pseudogene TRBV3-2) and TRBJ1-6; 8 nucleotides line up with TRBD1. Germline lookup yields CDR1 LGHDT and CDR2 YNNKEL (reference sequence). V dropped 5 bases and J dropped 6; count of bases not matched to a gene: 9. The CDR3 extends over 16 amino acids. Here the CDR3 DNA reads TGTGCCAGCAGCACACGAGGACAGGGCGTTAATTCACCCCTCCACTTT. The encoded protein is CASSTRGQGVNSPLHF.

The chain joins TRBV11-1 to TRBJ1-5; TRBD1 matches at 10 bases. J was trimmed by 7 bases and V by 5 bases; bases with no gene match: 5. CDR3 length equals 14 residues. Per germline, CDR1 SGHAT and CDR2 FQDESV (reference sequence). In DNA, the CDR3 is TGTGCCAGCAGCCCGACAGGGGGCCACCAGCCCCAGCATTTT. Protein product: CASSPTGGHQPQHF.

The V gene is TRBV19, the J gene TRBJ1-2, with D possibly being TRBD1 (5 bases). CDR1 and CDR2 from the germline V gene are LNHDA and SQIVND (reference sequence). V was pared by 5 bases and J by 8 bases, with 21 bases between. This CDR3 region has 15 residues. CDR3 nucleotides: TGTGCCAGTAGTGCGGGGCTGCCCCGTTTGGAGGGCTACACCTTC. Amino acid sequence: CASSAGLPRLEGYTF.

This sequence joins TRBV29-1 and TRBJ1-2; D is unresolved. The V gene's germline CDR1 is SQVTM and CDR2 ANQGSEA. The germline V and J ends were trimmed by 4 bases and 4 bases, with 10 bases remaining between them. The CDR3 is 12 residues long. The CDR3 DNA reads TGCAGCGTTGTTCGTAGTGGCTATGGCTACACCTTC. The encoded protein is CSVVRSGYGYTF.

The genes are TRBV23-1 and TRBJ2-7; TRBD1 aligns across 9 bases. TRBV23-1 counts as an open reading frame of uncertain function. The length of the CDR3 is 18 residues. With V trimmed by 10 bases and J by 0 bases, 19 bases remained unmatched. The CDR3 protein is CATSSGQGPRHSSYEQYF. CDR3 nucleotide sequence: TGCGCCACTTCGTCCGGACAGGGGCCCCGACATAGCTCCTACGAGCAGTACTTC.

This clone came up a few times. This chain connects TRBV6-6 to TRBJ1-5; a possible D gene is TRBD1 (5 bases). Germline lookup yields CDR1 MNHNY and CDR2 SVGAGI (reference sequence). The germline V and J ends were trimmed by 9 bases and 2 bases, with 14 bases remaining between them. The CDR3 totals 14 residues. CDR3 protein: CASLRGGGNQPQHF. The CDR3 region has the DNA TGTGCCAGTTTGCGCGGAGGGGGCAATCAGCCCCAGCATTTT.

This chain connects TRBV19 to TRBJ2-2; D perhaps matches TRBD1 (6 bases). V lost 7 bases, J lost 2 bases, and 11 bases lay in between. The CDR3 spans 14 residues. The germline gives CDR1 LNHDA, CDR2 SQIVND (reference sequence). CDR3 sequence (DNA): TGTGCCAGTAAGGGGACACACAACACCGGGGAGCTGTTTTTT. Protein: CASKGTHNTGELFF.

The chain employs TRBV15 and TRBJ2-7; a possible D gene is TRBD2 (7 bases). The CDR3 contains 18 residues. V lost 10 bases to trimming and J lost 1 base, with 29 bases between them. CDR1 and CDR2 (germline): LNHNV, YYDKDF (reference sequence). This CDR3 reads CAISRGLSRSSLSYEQYF. The CDR3 coding sequence is TGTGCCATCTCGCGGGGGCTATCTAGGAGTTCACTTTCCTACGAGCAGTACTTC.

The V and J genes are TRBV9 and TRBJ1-1; D is perhaps TRBD1 (6 bases). The CDR3 has 15 amino acids. Trimming removed 0 bases at V and 3 bases at J, with 12 bases between. Germline CDR1 and CDR2: SGDLS and YYNGEE. CDR3 protein: CASSVEPGADTEAFF. CDR3 DNA: TGTGCCAGCAGCGTAGAGCCAGGGGCGGACACTGAAGCTTTCTTT.

The chain couples TRBV4-1 to TRBJ1-4; 8 positions match TRBD1. Germline lookup yields CDR1 MGHRA and CDR2 YSYEKL. This CDR3 has 15 amino acids. J gave up 3 bases and V 4 bases, and 4 bases lay outside the gene matches. The CDR3 bases are TGCGCCAGCAGCCCTGGGACAGGCCCTAATGAAAAACTGTTTTTT. The encoded protein is CASSPGTGPNEKLFF.

The rearrangement links TRBV4-2 to TRBJ2-1; D possibly corresponds to TRBD2 (7 bases). Trimming cost V 2 bases and J 3 bases, with 17 bases left between them. This CDR3 contains 17 residues. Germline loops: CDR1 LGHNA, CDR2 YNFKEQ. The CDR3 region is CASSQIGGGHLYNEQFF. The CDR3 bases are TGTGCCAGCAGCCAAATTGGCGGGGGCCATCTCTACAATGAGCAGTTCTTC.